The following is a T cell receptor beta chain sequence with its context. Alongside a J-beta primer mix, a sample-barcoded 5' primer served in a second PCR lasting about 7 to 12 cycles. TCRdb re-derived calls from the 5' RACE reads in MiXCR, one entry per CDR3 protein. The sample consists of roughly 1,100,000 distinct CDR3 sequences, about 25% of them appearing once. This entry belongs to a study of blood T cells in healthy people across ages. These data were also filed under a second study, of T cells of mothers and their children.

The sample comprised blood. The receptor's source is a girl aged 2 to 9 in good health.

The CDR3, as DNA: TGTGCCAGCAGTTATAACAGGGAGTCGGATTATGAGCAGTTCTTC. It encodes CASSYNRESDYEQFF. The chain employs TRBV7-2 and TRBJ2-5; TRBD1 might be the D (6 bases). The end of the DNA aligns better with TRBJ2-1, so the J call may be wrong. Germline-derived CDR1 and CDR2 are SGHTA and FQGNSA. The CDR3 consists of 15 residues.